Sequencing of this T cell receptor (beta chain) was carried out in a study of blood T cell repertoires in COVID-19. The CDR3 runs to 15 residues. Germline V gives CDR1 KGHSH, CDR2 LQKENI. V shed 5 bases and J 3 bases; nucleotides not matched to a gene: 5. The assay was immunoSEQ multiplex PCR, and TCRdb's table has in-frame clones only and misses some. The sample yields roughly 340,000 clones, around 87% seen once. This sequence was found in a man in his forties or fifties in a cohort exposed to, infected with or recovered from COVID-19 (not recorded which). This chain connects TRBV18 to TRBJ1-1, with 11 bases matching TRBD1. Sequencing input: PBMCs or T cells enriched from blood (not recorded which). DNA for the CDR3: TGTGCCAGCTCATCAACGGGACAGGGGGACACTGAAGCTTTCTTT. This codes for CASSSTGQGDTEAFF.